The clone carrying this TCR beta chain was counted ten times or more. This sample is part of a study of T cells in Graves' hyperthyroidism and ophthalmopathy. At the level of the study: At the time of initial diagnosis and before any treatment, peripheral blood was collected.

Amplified TCR beta CDR3 regions came from RNA transcripts. The HTBI primer set drove a first-round RT-PCR of the TCR CDR3. MiXCR, run by TCRdb on the multiplex PCR reads, gives a single entry per CDR3 protein. Seen here are about 580,000 distinct CDR3 sequences, roughly 14% observed once, and the top ten hold under 7%. The study collected blood at first hyperthyroidism diagnosis, before any ophthalmopathy symptoms arose. From 9 to 10 ml of fresh peripheral blood, PBMCs were isolated. The source material was blood. The TCR sequence derives from a woman aged 25 to 45 with Graves' hyperthyroidism that later progressed to Graves' ophthalmopathy.

Here the CDR3 reads CASSRQFFDRNEQFF. CDR3 DNA: TGTGCCAGCAGTAGACAGTTCTTTGACCGAAATGAGCAGTTCTTC. V and J are TRBV2 and TRBJ2-1, with D perhaps TRBD1 (5 bases). V dropped 5 bases and J dropped 7 bases, with 18 bases sitting between them. Per germline, CDR1 SNHLY and CDR2 FYNNEI. The CDR3 spans 15 residues.